The 28 T cell receptor beta chains below all came from one sample that was sequenced in a study of CD8+ T cells in alopecia areata (dated by TCRdb to 2017 to 2018). Library generation was performed with the immunoSEQ multiplex PCR assay. For TCR sequencing, RNA was extracted from every sample and reverse transcribed into cDNA to serve as template. TCRdb holds this immuneACCESS table with in-frame rearrangements only. Some clones are missing; in checked studies, unresolved V genes explain under half, and the rest has no known cause. The sample includes 61,000 or so clones, with around 96% observed a single time. The ten biggest clones cover approximately 24% of the sample. Reading the label with the study, this specimen's time point is: baseline before oral tofacitinib. The sample in question was CD8+ T cells sorted from blood, obtained at week 0. Receptors originate from a human donor with alopecia areata.

The chain is built from TRBV19 and TRBJ1-2; possible D gene TRBD1, 5 bases. The CDR3 sequence is 14 residues long. The germline V gene encodes CDR1 LNHDA and CDR2 SQIVND (reference sequence). V lost 9 bases and J 4 bases, leaving 18 bases between the germline ends. CDR3 in amino acids: CASQLWGSGYGYTF. For the CDR3, the DNA is TGTGCCAGCCAATTATGGGGGAGTGGCTATGGCTACACCTTC.

The chain couples TRBV9 to TRBJ2-7, with TRBD1 as a possible D gene (5 bases). The CDR3 length is 15 residues. CDR1 SGDLS and CDR2 YYNGEE come from the germline V gene. The V gene lost 3 bases and the J gene lost 3 bases, with 16 bases spanning the gap. CDR3 bases: TGTGCCAGCAGCGCTAACCTAGGGGTGGGCTACGAGCAGTACTTC. This encodes CASSANLGVGYEQYF.

The gene calls are TRBV11-2 and TRBJ2-3, with 11 nucleotides matching TRBD2. The CDR3 consists of 16 residues. V shed 4 bases and J 3 bases; nucleotides not matched to a gene: 6. Germline V gives CDR1 SGHAT, CDR2 FQNNGV. The CDR3 DNA follows: TGTGCCAGCAGCTCCCTAGCGGGGGGCATGACAGATACGCAGTATTTT. Translated: CASSSLAGGMTDTQYF.

The chain recombines TRBV6-5 with TRBJ2-2; D call uncertain. Trimming stripped 4 bases from V and 4 bases from J, with 4 bases between. This CDR3 is 12 amino acids long. Per germline, CDR1 MNHEY and CDR2 SVGAGI. The CDR3 reads CASSSGTGELFF. CDR3 nucleotide sequence: TGTGCCAGCAGTTCTGGCACCGGGGAGCTGTTTTTT.

The gene calls are TRBV5-1 and TRBJ2-7; 8 nucleotides agree with TRBD2. Per germline, CDR1 SGHRS and CDR2 YFSETQ. V lost 4 bases, J lost 2 bases, and 8 bases stayed unmatched. The CDR3 runs 15 residues. DNA for the CDR3: TGCGCCAGCAGCCCGGGGGGGCTAGTCGCCTACGAGCAGTACTTC. This codes for CASSPGGLVAYEQYF.

The chain has TRBV6-1 and TRBJ2-1, with 7 bases that match TRBD1. This CDR3 contains 15 residues. The trim removed 4 bases at V and 3 bases at J, leaving 6 bases unmatched. Germline CDR1 MNHNS, CDR2 SASEGT. CDR3 DNA sequence: TGTGCCAGCAGTGCTCGGGCAGGGGGCTACAATGAGCAGTTCTTC. This translates into CASSARAGGYNEQFF.

The chain employs TRBV2 and TRBJ2-5; D is possibly TRBD1 (5 bases). Germline values: CDR1 SNHLY, CDR2 FYNNEI. With 6 bases removed from V and 5 bases from J, the gap between germline ends came to 10 bases. The length of the CDR3 is 12 residues. The CDR3 sequence is CASRQELETQYF. DNA of the CDR3: TGTGCCAGCAGACAGGAGTTGGAGACCCAGTACTTC.

The CDR3 coding sequence is TGTGCCAGCAGCTTGACAGGGGGCTGGGAGCAGTTCTTC. Translated, it gives CASSLTGGWEQFF. The chain has TRBV13 and TRBJ2-1; 10 bases are shared with TRBD1. This CDR3 has 13 amino acids. V shed 3 bases, J shed 10 bases, and the junction held 3 bases outside the gene matches. In germline, CDR1 is PRHDT, CDR2 FYEKMQ (reference sequence). Full variable domain (outside the CDR3, taken from reference TRBV13 and TRBJ2-1): AAGVIQSPRHLIKEKRETATLKCYPIPRHDTVYWYQQGPGQDPQFLISFYEKMQSDKGSIPDRFSAQQFSDYHSELNMSSLELGDSALYFCASSLTGGWEQFFGPGTRLTVL.

The J gene is TRBJ1-1, the V gene TRBV5-1, with 8 bases matching TRBD1. Losses at the gene ends were 4 bases for V and 3 bases for J; bases not matched to a gene: 14. This CDR3 is built from 17 residues. Per the germline V gene, CDR1 is SGHRS and CDR2 is YFSETQ. The CDR3 nucleotides are TGCGCCAGCAGCCGGCACCCTCCGGACAGGGCGGACACTGAAGCTTTCTTT. Amino acid sequence: CASSRHPPDRADTEAFF. Full variable domain (rest looked up from reference TRBV5-1 and TRBJ1-1): KAGVTQTPRYLIKTRGQQVTLSCSPISGHRSVSWYQQTPGQGLQFLFEYFSETQRNKGNFPGRFSGRQFSNSRSEMNVSTLELGDSALYLCASSRHPPDRADTEAFFGQGTRLTVV.

The V gene is TRBV6-6, the J gene TRBJ2-7; D is undetermined. CDR3 length equals 13 residues. Germline CDR1 and CDR2: MNHNY and SVGAGI (reference sequence). V shed 5 bases and J shed 4 bases, with 12 bases lying between them. CDR3 sequence: CASSKRTEYEQYF. CDR3 DNA sequence: TGTGCCAGCAGTAAACGGACGGAGTACGAGCAGTACTTC.

The V and J genes are TRBV5-4 and TRBJ2-7; TRBD1 agrees at 7 bases. Germline trimming cut 4 bases from V and 2 bases from J; bases unmatched to any gene: 6. The CDR3 is 14 amino acids. CDR1 and CDR2 (germline): SGHNT, YYREEE (reference sequence). CDR3 nucleotide sequence: TGTGCCAGCAGCGACGGGACAGCGCCCTACGAGCAGTACTTC. Its translation: CASSDGTAPYEQYF. Drawing the rest from reference TRBV5-4 and TRBJ2-7, the complete variable domain is ETGVTQSPTHLIKTRGQQVTLRCSSQSGHNTVSWYQQALGQGPQFIFQYYREEENGRGNFPPRFSGLQFPNYSSELNVNALELDDSALYLCASSDGTAPYEQYFGPGTRLTVT.

The genes are TRBV7-9 and TRBJ2-3; 10 bases line up with TRBD1. V was clipped by 5 bases and J by 6 bases; unmatched bases: 8. Germline CDR1 reads SEHNR; CDR2 reads FQNEAQ (reference sequence). This CDR3 has 15 amino acids. In DNA, the CDR3 is TGTGCCAGCAGCCCCGGGACAGGGGATTGGGATACGCAGTATTTT. Its protein product is CASSPGTGDWDTQYF. Combining the CDR3 with reference TRBV7-9 and TRBJ2-3 gives the whole variable domain DTGVSQNPRHKITKRGQNVTFRCDPISEHNRLYWYRQTLGQGPEFLTYFQNEAQLEKSRLLSDRFSAERPKGSFSTLEIQRTEQGDSAMYLCASSPGTGDWDTQYFGPGTRLTVL.

This clone has just one count. J is TRBJ2-1 and V is TRBV7-9, with 11 nucleotides matching TRBD2. J lost 8 bases, V lost 6 bases, and 18 bases had no gene match. This CDR3 region has 18 residues. Germline CDR1 reads SEHNR; CDR2 reads FQNEAQ (reference sequence). This CDR3 is CASSSPDLAGGLWDEQFF. CDR3 coding DNA: TGTGCCAGCAGTTCACCCGATTTAGCGGGGGGGCTATGGGATGAGCAGTTCTTC.

This chain connects TRBV11-1 to TRBJ1-1, with TRBD1 as a possible D gene (5 bases). Germline assignment: CDR1 SGHAT and CDR2 FQDESV (reference sequence). This CDR3 is 16 amino acids long. V lost 4 bases to trimming and J lost 2 bases, with 17 bases between them. The CDR3 nucleotides read TGTGCCAGCAGCTCCCAGCCGACGGGGCGCAACACTGAAGCTTTCTTT. It yields the protein CASSSQPTGRNTEAFF.

V and J are TRBV5-6 and TRBJ1-5; no firm D call. The germline V gene encodes CDR1 SGHDT and CDR2 YYEEEE. The CDR3 has 14 residues. Trimming removed 1 base from V and 1 base from J, with 6 bases in between. In DNA, the CDR3 is TGTGCCAGCAGCTTGCAAGGGAGCAATCAGCCCCAGCATTTT. Amino acids: CASSLQGSNQPQHF.

The chain couples TRBV13 to TRBJ1-1, with D uncertain. Trimming cost V 4 bases and J 1 base, with 4 bases left between them. CDR3 size: 12 residues. Germline lookup yields CDR1 PRHDT and CDR2 FYEKMQ (reference sequence). DNA of the CDR3: TGTGCCAGCAGCTACCCGAACACTGAAGCTTTCTTT. Translating it yields CASSYPNTEAFF.

The chain is built from TRBV7-9 and TRBJ1-2; 10 positions match TRBD1. V trimming: 5 bases; J trimming: 6 bases; junction bases outside the gene matches: 6. This CDR3 has 14 residues. Germline values: CDR1 SEHNR, CDR2 FQNEAQ (reference sequence). The CDR3 is CASSPGQGEDGYTF. The DNA of the CDR3 is TGTGCCAGCAGCCCCGGACAGGGGGAGGATGGCTACACCTTC.

The chain combines TRBV7-9 with TRBJ2-1; 9 bases align to TRBD1. The V and J ends lost 5 bases and 1 base, in that order; junction bases with no gene match: 3. CDR1 SEHNR and CDR2 FQNEAQ come from the germline V gene (reference sequence). There are 15 residues in the CDR3. CDR3 region: CASSRGQGSYNEQFF. CDR3 coding DNA: TGTGCCAGCAGCCGGGGACAGGGTTCCTACAATGAGCAGTTCTTC.

The chain couples TRBV29-1 to TRBJ2-3; 8 positions match TRBD1. Germline-derived CDR1 and CDR2 are SQVTM and ANQGSEA. V lost 7 bases and J lost 5; bases outside the gene matches: 14. This CDR3 has 15 residues. The CDR3 is CSAVRRDRHRDTQYF. CDR3 in DNA: TGCAGCGCCGTAAGAAGGGACAGGCATAGAGATACGCAGTATTTT.

This chain links TRBV10-2 with TRBJ1-4; D is ambiguous. Germline V CDR1 and CDR2: WSHSY, SAAADI. The CDR3 length is 14 residues. V was clipped by 8 bases and J by 7 bases, with 17 bases between them. The CDR3 protein is CASSGGGLAEKLFF. DNA for the CDR3: TGCGCCAGCTCCGGAGGAGGGTTAGCTGAAAAACTGTTTTTT.

This chain uses TRBV29-1 with TRBJ2-5, with D tentatively TRBD1 or TRBD2 (6 bases each). The V end was cut by 2 bases, the J end by 1 base, with 17 bases between. Germline assignment: CDR1 SQVTM and CDR2 ANQGSEA. There are 16 residues in the CDR3. The CDR3 spells CSVEWLRGPIQETQYF. The CDR3 DNA reads TGCAGCGTTGAATGGTTACGGGGGCCAATCCAAGAGACCCAGTACTTC.

The V gene is TRBV25-1, the J gene TRBJ2-7, with D possibly being TRBD1 (5 bases). CDR1 and CDR2 from the germline V gene are MGHDK and SYGVNS. The CDR3 is made up of 14 amino acids. V dropped 1 base and J dropped 5 bases, with 12 bases sitting between them. The CDR3 coding sequence is TGTGCCAGCAGTGAATGGGGCCCCGACGACGAGCAGTACTTC. This sequence encodes CASSEWGPDDEQYF.

The DNA for the CDR3 is TGTGCCAGCAGCTTAGATAGGGGTAGCAATCAGCCCCAGCATTTT. It yields the protein CASSLDRGSNQPQHF. V usage is TRBV7-6 and J usage is TRBJ1-5; D possibly corresponds to TRBD1 (5 bases). This CDR3 contains 15 residues. CDR1 is SGHVS and CDR2 is FNYEAQ in the germline V gene. Trimming took 1 base from V and 0 from J, leaving 7 bases between them. Variable domain in full (rest from reference TRBV7-6 and TRBJ1-5): GAGVSQSPRYKVTKRGQDVALRCDPISGHVSLYWYRQALGQGPEFLTYFNYEAQQDKSGLPNDRFSAERPEGSISTLTIQRTEQRDSAMYRCASSLDRGSNQPQHFGDGTRLSIL.

The V and J genes are TRBV6-5 and TRBJ2-7; D is undetermined. The V gene's germline CDR1 is MNHEY and CDR2 SVGAGI. This CDR3 region has 13 residues. Between the trimmed V and J ends, which lost 3 bases and 4 bases, there was a span of 10 bases. The CDR3 sequence is CASSYGSHYEQYF. The DNA of the CDR3 is TGTGCCAGCAGTTATGGTAGTCATTACGAGCAGTACTTC.

This chain links TRBV7-8 with TRBJ1-6, with 7 bases identical to TRBD1. The germline CDR1 and CDR2 sequences are SGHVS and FQNEAQ. Germline trimming cut 5 bases from V and 10 bases from J; bases unmatched to any gene: 8. The CDR3 contains 14 residues. The CDR3 spells CASSTNRGLSPLHF. CDR3 DNA sequence: TGTGCCAGCAGCACCAACAGGGGTCTCTCACCCCTCCACTTT. The full variable domain, with the rest looked up from reference TRBV7-8 and TRBJ1-6, is GAGVSQSPRYKVAKRGQDVALRCDPISGHVSLFWYQQALGQGPEFLTYFQNEAQLDKSGLPSDRFFAERPEGSVSTLKIQRTQQEDSAVYLCASSTNRGLSPLHFGNGTRLTVT.

The sample holds one count of this clone. The genes are TRBV30 and TRBJ2-7, with D possibly being TRBD1 or TRBD2 (5 bases each). V dropped 1 base and J dropped 2 bases, with 15 bases sitting between them. CDR1 is GTSNPN, CDR2 SVGIG, per germline (reference sequence). The CDR3 spans 15 residues. The CDR3 nucleotides are TGTGCCTGGAGTGGAGAGGGCACAGGTACCTACGAGCAGTACTTC. This codes for CAWSGEGTGTYEQYF.

The V and J genes are TRBV6-5 and TRBJ1-2; the match to TRBD1 covers 7 bases. The V and J ends lost 2 bases and 3 bases, in that order; junction bases with no gene match: 6. The CDR3 is 15 amino acids. CDR1 is MNHEY and CDR2 is SVGAGI in the germline V gene. CDR3 DNA sequence: TGTGCCAGCAGTTACCGCAGGGGGAGAGACTATGGCTACACCTTC. Protein: CASSYRRGRDYGYTF.

V is TRBV29-1 and J is TRBJ2-5, with TRBD2 identical over 10 bases. CDR3 size: 14 residues. Germline CDR1 SQVTM, CDR2 ANQGSEA. J gave up 4 bases and V 2 bases, and 4 bases lay outside the gene matches. CDR3 in DNA: TGCAGCGTTGAACTAGCGGGGGTTCTAGAGACCCAGTACTTC. Translating it yields CSVELAGVLETQYF.